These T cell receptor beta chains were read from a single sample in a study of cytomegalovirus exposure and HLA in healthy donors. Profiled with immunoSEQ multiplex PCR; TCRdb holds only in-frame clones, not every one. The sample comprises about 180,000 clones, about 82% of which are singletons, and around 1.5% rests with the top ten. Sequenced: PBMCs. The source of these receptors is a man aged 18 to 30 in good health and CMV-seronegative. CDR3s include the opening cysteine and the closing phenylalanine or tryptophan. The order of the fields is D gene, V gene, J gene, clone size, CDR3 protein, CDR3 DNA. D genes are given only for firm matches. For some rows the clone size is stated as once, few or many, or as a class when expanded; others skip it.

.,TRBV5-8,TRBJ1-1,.,CASSLVGGGTSEAFF,TGTGCCAGCAGCTTGGTGGGGGGGGGAACCAGTGAAGCTTTCTTT
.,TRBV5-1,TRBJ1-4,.,CASSRATATNEKLFF,TGCGCCAGCAGCCGGGCGACAGCAACTAATGAAAAACTGTTTTTT
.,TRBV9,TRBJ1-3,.,CASSVGVSGNTIYF,TGTGCCAGCAGCGTAGGAGTCTCTGGAAACACCATATATTTT
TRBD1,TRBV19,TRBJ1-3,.,CASSTLGQVGRDTIYF,TGTGCCAGTAGTACCCTGGGACAGGTGGGCCGCGACACCATATATTTT
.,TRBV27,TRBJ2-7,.,CASSLVSVRGQREQYF,TGTGCCAGCAGTTTAGTGAGTGTTAGGGGCCAACGGGAGCAGTACTTC
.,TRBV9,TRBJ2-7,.,CASSVRGSSASEQYF,TGTGCCAGCAGCGTCAGAGGGTCGTCGGCCTCCGAGCAGTACTTC
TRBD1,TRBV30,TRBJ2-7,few,CAWTRDRQPGEQYF,TGTGCCTGGACCCGGGACAGGCAGCCAGGCGAGCAGTACTTC
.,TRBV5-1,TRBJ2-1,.,CASSPPSTGLGNNEQFF,TGCGCCAGCAGCCCTCCAAGTACGGGACTTGGAAACAATGAGCAGTTCTTC
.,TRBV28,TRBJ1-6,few,CASSFGGDSPLHF,TGTGCCAGCAGTTTCGGCGGGGACTCACCCCTCCACTTT
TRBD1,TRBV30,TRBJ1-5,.,CAWSHPRQGVSQPQHF,TGTGCCTGGAGTCACCCCCGTCAGGGGGTTAGTCAGCCCCAGCATTTT
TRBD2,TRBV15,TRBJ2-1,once,CATSRVPGGNEQFF,TGTGCCACCAGCAGAGTCCCGGGAGGCAATGAGCAGTTCTTC
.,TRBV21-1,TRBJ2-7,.,CAGGSGRPHEQYF,TGTGCCGGGGGTAGCGGGAGGCCCCACGAGCAGTACTTC
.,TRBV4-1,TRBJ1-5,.,CASSPEGADQPQHF,TGCGCCAGCAGCCCAGAAGGAGCCGATCAGCCCCAGCATTTT
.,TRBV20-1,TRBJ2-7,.,CSAPDRREQYF,TGCAGTGCACCGGACAGACGCGAGCAGTACTTC
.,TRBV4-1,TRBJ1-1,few,CASSQDGGTKAFF,TGCGCCAGCAGCCAAGATGGAGGGACGAAAGCTTTCTTT
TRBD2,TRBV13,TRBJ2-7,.,CASSSRLAGARREYF,TGTGCCAGCAGTTCCAGACTAGCGGGGGCCCGCCGGGAGTACTTC
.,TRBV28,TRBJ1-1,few,CASRMGQTEAFF,TGTGCCAGCAGAATGGGACAAACTGAAGCTTTCTTT
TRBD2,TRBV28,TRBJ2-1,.,CASRPTSVRNEQFF,TGTGCCAGCAGACCTACTAGCGTACGGAATGAGCAGTTCTTC
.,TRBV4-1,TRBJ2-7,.,CASSSGSPLFLYEQYF,TGCGCCAGCAGCTCAGGGTCACCCTTATTTCTATACGAGCAGTACTTC
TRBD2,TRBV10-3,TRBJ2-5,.,CAISAGGGGQETQYF,TGTGCCATCAGTGCCGGCGGGGGGGGGCAAGAGACCCAGTACTTC
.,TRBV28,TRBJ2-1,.,CASRSWAAGNEQFF,TGTGCCAGCAGAAGTTGGGCTGCGGGCAATGAGCAGTTCTTC
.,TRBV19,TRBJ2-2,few,CASSIDSPAGELFF,TGTGCCAGTAGTATCGACAGTCCGGCCGGGGAGCTGTTTTTT
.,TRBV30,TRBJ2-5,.,CAWTRVGSQETQYF,TGTGCCTGGACCCGGGTGGGTAGCCAAGAGACCCAGTACTTC
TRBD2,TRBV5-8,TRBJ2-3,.,CASSRGTSGAISTDTQYF,TGTGCCAGCAGCCGCGGGACTAGCGGGGCTATTAGCACAGATACGCAGTATTTT
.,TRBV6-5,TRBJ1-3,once,CASTHGGAGNTIYF,TGTGCCAGCACCCACGGGGGTGCTGGAAACACCATATATTTT
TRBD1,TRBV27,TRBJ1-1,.,CASSPRGRRQAFF,TGTGCCAGCAGTCCCAGGGGGCGACGACAAGCTTTCTTT
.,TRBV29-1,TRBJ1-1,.,CSVEDPGGWETEAFF,TGCAGCGTTGAAGATCCCGGGGGTTGGGAGACTGAAGCTTTCTTT
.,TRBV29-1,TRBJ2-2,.,CSVETAPGGTGELFF,TGCAGCGTTGAGACGGCTCCTGGAGGGACCGGGGAGCTGTTTTTT
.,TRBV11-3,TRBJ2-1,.,CASSLRSGNSYNEQFF,TGTGCCAGCAGCTTAAGGAGCGGTAACTCCTACAATGAGCAGTTCTTC
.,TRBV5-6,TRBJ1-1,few,CASSPVSASVNTEAFF,TGTGCCAGCAGTCCCGTATCCGCCTCGGTGAACACTGAAGCTTTCTTT
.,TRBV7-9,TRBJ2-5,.,CASSFPTSGETQYF,TGTGCCAGCAGCTTTCCGACCTCGGGGGAGACCCAGTACTTC
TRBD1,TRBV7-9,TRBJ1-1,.,CASSLGQGFSTFF,TGTGCCAGCAGCCTCGGACAGGGGTTTTCGACTTTCTTT
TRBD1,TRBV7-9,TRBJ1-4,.,CASGRGQGREKLFF,TGTGCCAGCGGTCGGGGACAGGGGCGAGAAAAACTGTTTTTT
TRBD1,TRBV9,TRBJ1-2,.,CASSSQGAGYGYTF,TGTGCCAGCAGCTCACAGGGGGCGGGCTATGGCTACACCTTC
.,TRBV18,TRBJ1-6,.,CASSPLRAFLGSDSPLHF,TGTGCCAGCTCACCACTGAGAGCGTTCTTAGGATCGGATTCACCCCTCCACTTT
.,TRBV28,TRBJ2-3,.,CASSLSIFPRTQYF,TGTGCCAGCAGCCTTAGCATCTTCCCTAGGACGCAGTATTTT
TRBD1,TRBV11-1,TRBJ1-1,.,CASSYRGNSNTEAFF,TGTGCCAGCAGCTACAGGGGGAATTCAAACACTGAAGCTTTCTTT
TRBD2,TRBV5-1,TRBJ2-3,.,CASSTWGGGVADTQYF,TGCGCCAGCAGCACCTGGGGGGGAGGGGTCGCAGATACGCAGTATTTT
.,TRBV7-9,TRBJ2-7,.,CASSSWRDEQYF,TGTGCCAGCAGCTCCTGGCGGGACGAGCAGTACTTC
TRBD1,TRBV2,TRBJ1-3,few,CASTENRGRNTIYF,TGTGCCAGCACCGAGAACAGGGGAAGGAACACCATATATTTT
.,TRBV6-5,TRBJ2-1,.,CASSRGGREQFF,TGTGCCAGCAGTAGGGGGGGGAGGGAGCAGTTCTTC
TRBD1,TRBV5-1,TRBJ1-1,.,CASRTQGRNTEAFF,TGCGCCAGCAGGACACAGGGGCGGAACACTGAAGCTTTCTTT
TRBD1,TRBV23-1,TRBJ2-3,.,CASSRRWEEGADGTDTQYF,TGCGCCAGCAGTCGTCGATGGGAAGAGGGGGCAGACGGCACAGATACGCAGTATTTT
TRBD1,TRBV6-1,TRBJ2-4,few,CASSGQGRKNIQYF,TGTGCCAGCAGTGGACAGGGCCGCAAAAACATTCAGTACTTC
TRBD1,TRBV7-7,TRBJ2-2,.,CASSSHRGFGELFF,TGTGCTAGCAGCTCTCACAGGGGTTTCGGGGAGCTGTTTTTT